The 19 T cell receptor beta chains below come from one sample, sequenced in a study of blood T cell repertoires in COVID-19. Method: immunoSEQ multiplex PCR; TCRdb's copy keeps in-frame clones and lacks some. The table has about 100,000 clones, almost 90% seen once. The sample taken for sequencing was peripheral blood. The receptors originated from a human donor in a cohort sampled during active COVID-19.

This sequence joins TRBV19 and TRBJ1-6, with 7 bases matching TRBD1. The CDR3 runs to 15 residues. Germline V CDR1 and CDR2: LNHDA, SQIVND (reference sequence). Trimming at V came to 6 bases and at J to 4 bases, leaving 6 bases not matched to a gene. CDR3 nucleotide sequence: TGTGCCAGTAGAGCCACGGGACAGTATAATTCACCCCTCCACTTT. Its translation: CASRATGQYNSPLHF.

The rearrangement joins TRBV30 to TRBJ1-5; D is possibly TRBD1 (5 bases). V lost 2 bases, J lost 5 bases, and 7 bases lay in between. The CDR3 spans 12 residues. Germline V gene lookup returns CDR1 GTSNPN and CDR2 SVGIG (reference sequence). The CDR3, as DNA: TGTGCCTGGAGTACAGGTTATCAGCCCCAGCATTTT. It translates to CAWSTGYQPQHF.

V usage is TRBV19 and J usage is TRBJ2-1; TRBD2 might be the D (6 bases). Germline CDR1 and CDR2: LNHDA and SQIVND (reference sequence). The V end was cut by 8 bases, the J end by 10 bases, with 12 bases between. The CDR3 is 11 amino acids. CDR3 nucleotides: TGTGCCAGTCGGAGCGGGCCAGAGCAGTTCTTC. This encodes CASRSGPEQFF.

This chain joins TRBV7-3 and TRBJ2-2; D might be TRBD1 (5 bases). V was cut by 3 bases and J by 1 base, with 6 bases left in between. CDR3 size: 14 residues. Per the germline V gene, CDR1 is SGHTA and CDR2 is FQGTGA. In DNA, the CDR3 is TGTGCCAGCAGCTTGGACATGAACACCGGGGAGCTGTTTTTT. This translates into CASSLDMNTGELFF.

This clone was counted once. The genes are TRBV5-6 and TRBJ1-4; 10 nucleotides align to TRBD1. The CDR3 sequence is 15 residues long. From germline, CDR1 is SGHDT and CDR2 YYEEEE. V shed 4 bases and J 7 bases; nucleotides not matched to a gene: 7. CDR3 in DNA: TGTGCCAGCAGCCGCCCGACAGGGGGCGGTGAAAAACTGTTTTTT. Protein sequence: CASSRPTGGGEKLFF.

V is TRBV7-9 and J is TRBJ1-2; unclear D gene. This CDR3 comprises 14 residues. V lost 3 bases and J lost 8, with 16 bases in between. CDR1 is SEHNR and CDR2 is FQNEAQ in the germline V gene (reference sequence). Here the CDR3 reads CASSLGRQQDGYTF. In DNA, the CDR3 is TGTGCCAGCAGCTTGGGCAGGCAGCAAGACGGCTACACCTTC. Together with reference TRBV7-9 and TRBJ1-2, the CDR3 gives the full variable domain: DTGVSQNPRHKITKRGQNVTFRCDPISEHNRLYWYRQTLGQGPEFLTYFQNEAQLEKSRLLSDRFSAERPKGSFSTLEIQRTEQGDSAMYLCASSLGRQQDGYTFGSGTRLTVV.

This clone was observed a few times. V and J are TRBV7-6 and TRBJ1-4, with D unresolved. The germline V gene has CDR1 SGHVS and CDR2 FNYEAQ. Trimming removed 1 base from V and 7 bases from J, with 19 bases in between. The CDR3 is made up of 17 amino acids. CDR3 bases: TGTGCCAGCAGCTTAGACCTGTCGGCGGGTGTCGGTGAAAAACTGTTTTTT. The encoded protein is CASSLDLSAGVGEKLFF.

The V call is TRBV6-1, the J call TRBJ2-7; 14 nucleotides agree with TRBD2. With V trimmed by 4 bases and J by 5 bases, 7 bases remained unmatched. Per the germline V gene, CDR1 is MNHNS and CDR2 is SASEGT. CDR3 length: 16 amino acids. The CDR3 spells CASSAWGLAGVNEQYF. CDR3 in DNA: TGTGCCAGCAGTGCGTGGGGACTAGCGGGGGTTAACGAGCAGTACTTC.

This clone occurred a few times. This chain joins TRBV15 and TRBJ1-2, with 8 bases matching TRBD1. Germline values: CDR1 LNHNV, CDR2 YYDKDF (reference sequence). Trimming at V came to 1 base and at J to 14 bases, leaving 6 bases not matched to a gene. This CDR3 spans 12 amino acids. The CDR3 bases are TGTGCCACCAGCAGAGTGGGACAGGTGAGAACCTTC. Its protein is CATSRVGQVRTF.

The rearrangement joins TRBV6-1 to TRBJ2-7, with 7 bases that match TRBD2. The germline V gene has CDR1 MNHNS and CDR2 SASEGT. V was pared by 3 bases and J by 8 bases, with 7 bases of the junction left unmatched. The CDR3 has 13 residues. CDR3 bases: TGTGCCAGCAGTGATACTAGCGCCAGAAAGCAGTACTTC. Translated, it gives CASSDTSARKQYF.

The chain combines TRBV28 with TRBJ2-7, with D maybe TRBD2 (6 bases). The ends were cut back, 5 bases at V and 7 bases at J, with 18 bases in the middle. This CDR3 comprises 14 residues. Germline CDR1 MDHEN, CDR2 SYDVKM. For the CDR3, the DNA is TGTGCCAGCAGTAGAGCGGAGGGGAGTAAAGAGCAGTACTTC. It codes for CASSRAEGSKEQYF.

V and J are TRBV2 and TRBJ2-3; TRBD2 aligns across 8 bases. Germline assignment: CDR1 SNHLY and CDR2 FYNNEI. V shed 7 bases, J shed 4 bases, and the junction held 10 bases outside the gene matches. This CDR3 region has 15 residues. The CDR3 DNA follows: TGTGCCAGCAACGGAAAGCGGGAGAACGCAGATACGCAGTATTTT. Amino acid sequence: CASNGKRENADTQYF. The variable domain in full, with the rest retrieved from reference TRBV2 and TRBJ2-3, is EPEVTQTPSHQVTQMGQEVILRCVPISNHLYFYWYRQILGQKVEFLVSFYNNEISEKSEIFDDQFSVERPDGSNFTLKIRSTKLEDSAMYFCASNGKRENADTQYFGPGTRLTVL.

The chain recombines TRBV18 with TRBJ2-7, with no clear D. Trimming stripped 0 bases from V and 4 bases from J, with 7 bases between. Germline lookup yields CDR1 KGHSH and CDR2 LQKENI. The CDR3 is 13 amino acids. The CDR3 region is CASSPPSLYEQYF. The CDR3 DNA reads as TGTGCCAGCTCACCACCATCCCTTTACGAGCAGTACTTC.

This chain joins TRBV30 and TRBJ1-1, with a tentative D call TRBD1 (5 bases). V was clipped by 1 base and J by 4 bases, with 16 bases between them. The CDR3 spans 15 residues. In germline, CDR1 is GTSNPN, CDR2 SVGIG (reference sequence). The CDR3 coding sequence is TGTGCCTGGAGTGCCTCTGCCAGGGTGGGCACTGAAGCTTTCTTT. This codes for CAWSASARVGTEAFF. Drawing the rest from reference TRBV30 and TRBJ1-1, the complete variable domain is SQTIHQWPATLVQPVGSPLSLECTVEGTSNPNLYWYRQAAGRGLQLLFYSVGIGQISSEVPQNLSASRPQDRQFILSSKKLLLSDSGFYLCAWSASARVGTEAFFGQGTRLTVV.

The J gene is TRBJ2-5, the V gene TRBV10-1; weak D call: TRBD1 (6 bases). This CDR3 region has 16 residues. Germline CDR1 reads WNHNN; CDR2 reads SYGVQD (reference sequence). V lost 4 bases to trimming and J lost 2 bases, with 17 bases between them. The CDR3 DNA follows: TGCGCCAGCAGTGGTCGGGGACAAGGCCTACAAGAGACCCAGTACTTC. Its protein product is CASSGRGQGLQETQYF.

This clone was seen ten or more times. The rearrangement uses TRBV7-2 and TRBJ1-6; a possible D gene is TRBD1 (6 bases). CDR3 length equals 14 residues. The ends were cut back, 3 bases at V and 6 bases at J, with 9 bases in the middle. The germline CDR1 and CDR2 sequences are SGHTA and FQGNSA. CDR3 bases: TGTGCCAGCAGCTTTACAGGGACTAATTCACCCCTCCACTTT. Protein sequence: CASSFTGTNSPLHF.

V usage is TRBV6-1 and J usage is TRBJ1-2; 9 bases line up with TRBD1. The CDR3 consists of 14 residues. V was clipped by 1 base and J by 7 bases; unmatched bases: 4. Germline CDR1 and CDR2: MNHNS and SASEGT. The CDR3 is CASSEVQGAGGYTF. The DNA of the CDR3 is TGTGCCAGCAGTGAAGTACAGGGGGCTGGTGGCTACACCTTC.

The V gene is TRBV2, the J gene TRBJ1-3, with D unresolved. The CDR3 spans 15 residues. Trimming pared 8 bases from V and 3 bases from J, leaving 17 bases between. Germline CDR1 is SNHLY and CDR2 is FYNNEI. The CDR3: CASALEAIYGNTIYF. CDR3 nucleotides: TGTGCCAGCGCCCTGGAGGCAATCTATGGAAACACCATATATTTT.

The chain joins TRBV10-3 to TRBJ2-5; TRBD1 agrees at 11 bases. The CDR3 length is 15 residues. The germline CDR1 and CDR2 sequences are ENHRY and SYGVKD. V was clipped by 7 bases and J by 4 bases; unmatched bases: 8. CDR3 bases: TGTGCCATCAATCTTGGGACAGGGGGTAGAGAGACCCAGTACTTC. The encoded protein is CAINLGTGGRETQYF.